A single sample is the source of the 2 T cell receptor beta chains below, sequenced in a study of regulatory T cells in long-lasting Graves disease. Time point in this sample: persistent/refractory GD, antithyroid drugs over 5 years with positive TRAb. After RNA was extracted from PBMCs, the TCR library was made from it. Relying on iRepertoire HTBI primers and Arm-PCR of CDR3 regions, the team built TCR beta libraries. MiXCR was run by TCRdb on the multiplex PCR reads, yielding one entry per CDR3 protein. The sample lists around 510,000 distinct CDR3 sequences; less than 25% were seen once. Sequencing used peripheral blood mononuclear cells (PBMCs), obtained when the disease was refractory, from a patient treated with antithyroid drugs. The source of these receptors is a female donor with Graves disease.

This clonotype has just a few counts. V is TRBV11-2 and J is TRBJ2-7; tentative D call: TRBD2 (5 bases). In germline, CDR1 is SGHAT, CDR2 FQNNGV. This CDR3 contains 14 residues. The V end was cut by 2 bases, the J end by 7 bases, with 15 bases between. Here the CDR3 DNA reads TGTGCCAGCAGCTTATTCGCGGACTTGAGGGAGCAGTACTTC. Protein product: CASSLFADLREQYF.

This clonotype showed up just a few times. The chain carries TRBV14 and TRBJ2-5; D possibly corresponds to TRBD1 (5 bases). Trimming pared 3 bases from V and 4 bases from J, leaving 15 bases between. The CDR3 loop spans 15 amino acids. The V gene's germline CDR1 is SGHDN and CDR2 FVKESK. CDR3 loop: CASSHKLGRLETQYF. The CDR3 DNA sequence: TGTGCCAGCAGCCATAAGTTGGGGCGCCTAGAGACCCAGTACTTC.